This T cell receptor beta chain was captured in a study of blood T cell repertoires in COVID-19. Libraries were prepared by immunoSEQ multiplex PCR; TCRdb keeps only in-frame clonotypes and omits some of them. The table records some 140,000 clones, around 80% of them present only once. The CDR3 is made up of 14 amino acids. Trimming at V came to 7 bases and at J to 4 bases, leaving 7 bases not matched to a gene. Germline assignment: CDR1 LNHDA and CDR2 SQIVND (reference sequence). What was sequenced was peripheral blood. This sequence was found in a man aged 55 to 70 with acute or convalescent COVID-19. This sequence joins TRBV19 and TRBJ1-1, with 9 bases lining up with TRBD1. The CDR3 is CASTPGQGVTEAFF. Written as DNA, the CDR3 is TGTGCCAGTACCCCGGGACAGGGAGTCACTGAAGCTTTCTTT.